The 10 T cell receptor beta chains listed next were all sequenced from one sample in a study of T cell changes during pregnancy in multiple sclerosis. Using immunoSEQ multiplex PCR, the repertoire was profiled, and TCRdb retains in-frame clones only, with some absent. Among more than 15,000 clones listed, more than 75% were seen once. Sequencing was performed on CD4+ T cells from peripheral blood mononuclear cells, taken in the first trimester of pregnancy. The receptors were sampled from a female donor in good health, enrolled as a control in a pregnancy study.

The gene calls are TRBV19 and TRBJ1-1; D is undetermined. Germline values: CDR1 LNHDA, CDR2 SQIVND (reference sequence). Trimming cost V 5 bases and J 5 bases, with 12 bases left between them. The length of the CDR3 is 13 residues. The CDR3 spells CASSPPWRTEAFF. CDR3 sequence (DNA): TGTGCCAGTAGTCCCCCTTGGCGGACTGAAGCTTTCTTT.

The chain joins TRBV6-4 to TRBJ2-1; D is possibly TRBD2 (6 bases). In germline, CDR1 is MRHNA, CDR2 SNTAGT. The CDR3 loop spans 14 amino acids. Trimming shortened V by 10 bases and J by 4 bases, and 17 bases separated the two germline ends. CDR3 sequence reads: CAMRTRLVYNEQFF. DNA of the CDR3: TGTGCCATGAGAACCAGACTAGTATACAATGAGCAGTTCTTC.

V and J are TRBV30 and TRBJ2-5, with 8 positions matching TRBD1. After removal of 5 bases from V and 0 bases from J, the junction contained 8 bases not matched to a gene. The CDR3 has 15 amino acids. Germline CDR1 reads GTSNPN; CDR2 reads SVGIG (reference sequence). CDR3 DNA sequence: TGTGCCTGGCGCGGACAGGGAGCGTACCAAGAGACCCAGTACTTC. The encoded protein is CAWRGQGAYQETQYF.

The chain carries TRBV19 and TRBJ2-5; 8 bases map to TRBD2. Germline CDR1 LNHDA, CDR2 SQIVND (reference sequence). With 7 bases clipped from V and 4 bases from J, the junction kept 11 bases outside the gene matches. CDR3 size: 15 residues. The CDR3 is CASTQGSSGRETQYF. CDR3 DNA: TGTGCCAGTACACAAGGGTCTAGCGGGCGAGAGACCCAGTACTTC. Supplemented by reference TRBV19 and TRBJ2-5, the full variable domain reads DGGITQSPKYLFRKEGQNVTLSCEQNLNHDAMYWYRQDPGQGLRLIYYSQIVNDFQKGDIAEGYSVSREKKESFPLTVTSAQKNPTAFYLCASTQGSSGRETQYFGPGTRLLVL.

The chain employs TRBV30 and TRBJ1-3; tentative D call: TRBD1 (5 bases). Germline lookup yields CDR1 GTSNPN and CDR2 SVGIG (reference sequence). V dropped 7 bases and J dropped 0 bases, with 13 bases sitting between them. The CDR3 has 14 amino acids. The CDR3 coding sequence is TGTGCCTCCGAAGACAGACGCTCTGGAAACACCATATATTTT. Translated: CASEDRRSGNTIYF.

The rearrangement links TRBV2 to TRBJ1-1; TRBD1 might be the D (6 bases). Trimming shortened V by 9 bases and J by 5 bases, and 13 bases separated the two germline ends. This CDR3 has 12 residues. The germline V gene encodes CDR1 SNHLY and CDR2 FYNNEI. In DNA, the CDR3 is TGTGCCAGGGGGGCTGTGGTAACTGAAGCTTTCTTT. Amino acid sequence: CARGAVVTEAFF.

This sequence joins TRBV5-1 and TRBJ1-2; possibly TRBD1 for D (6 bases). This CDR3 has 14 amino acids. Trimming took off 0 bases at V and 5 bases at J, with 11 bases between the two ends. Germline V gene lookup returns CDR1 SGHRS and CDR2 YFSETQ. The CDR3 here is CASSLGQERYGYTF. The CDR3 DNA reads TGCGCCAGCAGCTTGGGACAGGAGCGATATGGCTACACCTTC.

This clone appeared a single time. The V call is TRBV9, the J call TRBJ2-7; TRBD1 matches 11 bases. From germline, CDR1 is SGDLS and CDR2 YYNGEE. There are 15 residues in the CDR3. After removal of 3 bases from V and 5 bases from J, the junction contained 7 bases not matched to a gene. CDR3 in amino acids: CASSESGQGADEQYF. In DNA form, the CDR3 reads TGTGCCAGCAGCGAAAGTGGACAGGGGGCGGACGAGCAGTACTTC.

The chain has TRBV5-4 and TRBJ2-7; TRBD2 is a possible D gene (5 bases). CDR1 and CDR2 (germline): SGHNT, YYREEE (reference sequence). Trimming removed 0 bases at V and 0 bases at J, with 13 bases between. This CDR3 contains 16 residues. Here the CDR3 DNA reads TGTGCCAGCAGCTTGGGAGCTGGCGGGTCCTCCTACGAGCAGTACTTC. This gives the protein CASSLGAGGSSYEQYF.

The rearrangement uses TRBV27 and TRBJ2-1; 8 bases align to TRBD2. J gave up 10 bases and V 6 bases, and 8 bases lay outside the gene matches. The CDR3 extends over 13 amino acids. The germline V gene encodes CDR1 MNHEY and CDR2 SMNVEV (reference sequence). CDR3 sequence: CASSPGGVREQFF. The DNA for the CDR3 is TGTGCCAGCAGCCCGGGGGGGGTTCGGGAGCAGTTCTTC.